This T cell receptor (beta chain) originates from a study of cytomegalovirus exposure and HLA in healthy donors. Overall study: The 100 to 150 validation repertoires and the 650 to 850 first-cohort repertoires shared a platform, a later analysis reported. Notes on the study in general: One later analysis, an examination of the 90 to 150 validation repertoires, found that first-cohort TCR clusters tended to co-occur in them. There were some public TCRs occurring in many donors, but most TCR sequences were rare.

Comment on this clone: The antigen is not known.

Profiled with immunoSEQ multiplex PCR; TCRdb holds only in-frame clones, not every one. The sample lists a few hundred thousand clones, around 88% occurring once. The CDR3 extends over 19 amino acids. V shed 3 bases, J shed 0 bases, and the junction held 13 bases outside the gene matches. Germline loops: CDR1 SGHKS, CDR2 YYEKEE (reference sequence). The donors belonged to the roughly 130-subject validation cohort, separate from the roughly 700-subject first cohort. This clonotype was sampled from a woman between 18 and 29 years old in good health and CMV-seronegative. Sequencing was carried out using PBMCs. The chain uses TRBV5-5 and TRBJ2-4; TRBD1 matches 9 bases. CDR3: CASSYWDRAPVLAKNIQYF. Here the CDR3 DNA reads TGTGCCAGCAGCTATTGGGACAGGGCACCGGTCCTAGCCAAAAACATTCAGTACTTC.